Detailed here is one T cell receptor beta chain. This clone was seen ten or more times. Its antigen has not been determined. Base qualities are not recorded, but no much larger clone differs from it by a single base. The data originate from a study of metastatic and nonmetastatic thyroid tumors (dated by TCRdb to about 2020). For the wider study: The researchers compared repertoires between peripheral blood samples and tumor or nodule tissue samples from patients with malignant or benign thyroid disease. Broader findings and caveats from the paper: TCR beta diversity was reported as significantly higher in malignant tumors than in benign nodules, in both blood and tumor samples.

The germline V gene provides CDR1 MNHNS and CDR2 SASEGT. Cut back by 2 bases and 0 bases, the V and J ends lie 4 bases apart. The CDR3 covers 13 residues, taking in both the cysteine and the phenylalanine. Left in the record is the CDR3 DNA by itself, 39 bases read in frame from the first base. Library preparation was by PCR. The run used an Illumina HiSeq 4000. High-throughput sequencing was used to profile the TCR beta-chain CDR3 region of each patient. In the original analysis: Drawing on CDR3 differences between clinicopathological groups, the researchers built a classifier meant to tell apart patients with distant-metastatic papillary thyroid cancer. To measure repertoire diversity the researchers used the Shannon index, while the Morisita-Horn index served to gauge how similar the tumor and blood repertoires were. TCRdb trimmed the raw reads at Q25, called clones with MiXCR and kept productive beta chains. These V and J calls rely on TCRdb rather than the paper's analysis. The sample table records under 45,000 clones; 28% of these occur just once. The top ten clones comprise 9.9% of the sample.

Before undergoing thyroid surgery, none of the patients had been given any kind of treatment. Using T-cell receptor beta sequencing, the researchers looked back retrospectively at clinical samples from patients, gathered between about 2012 and 2019. The sequence joins TRBV6-1 to TRBJ1-1; the D gene is unclear. Sequenced: blood. This receptor was taken from a male donor with papillary thyroid cancer or a benign thyroid nodule (not recorded which). Some clones in this sample may be carry-over from other donors' samples. The nucleotide sequence is given as TGTGCCAGCAGTGAATCCCTGAACACTGAAGCTTTCTTT. This codes for CASSESLNTEAFF.